The T cell receptor beta chain under discussion was sequenced for a study of blood T cell repertoires in COVID-19. Per germline, CDR1 LGHDT and CDR2 YNNKEL (reference sequence). This CDR3 comprises 16 residues. Trimming cost V 4 bases and J 2 bases; bases outside gene matches: 5. Original processing methods: Counts of nucleated cells, estimated from reference gene primer amplification, were obtained. Method: immunoSEQ multiplex PCR; TCRdb's copy keeps in-frame clones and lacks some. V and J calls and clone size are given by that table; D and trimming were obtained from the DNA. This table holds approximately 400,000 clones, over 80% found once. Cohort 3 donors were reported recovered after two negative PCRs, clearance, or symptom resolution.

What was sequenced was PBMCs or T cells enriched from blood (not recorded which). This sequence originates from a woman in her fifties or sixties who had recovered from COVID-19. J is TRBJ1-4 and V is TRBV3-1 (or the pseudogene TRBV3-2); 9 bases map to TRBD1. Here the CDR3 DNA reads TGTGCCAGCAGCCCCTCCGGACAGGGGACTAATGAAAAACTGTTTTTT. Its translation is CASSPSGQGTNEKLFF.